The source of this T cell receptor (beta chain) is a study of T-cell memory formation after mild COVID-19. The CDR3 spans 14 residues. V was cut by 0 bases and J by 3 bases, with 10 bases left in between. Per the germline V gene, CDR1 is SGHKS and CDR2 is YYEKEE (reference sequence). General study points: Researchers report contracting CD4+ clones mostly in CM and EM, with CD8+ clones in EMRA.

At least ten counts were recorded for this clonotype. No antigen is known for it. Via MiXCR, TCRdb re-called the 5' RACE reads, giving one row per CDR3 protein. The table includes 350,000 to 550,000 distinct CDR3 sequences, roughly 17% detected once. This TCR was sampled from a man between 18 and 29 years old who had mild COVID-19 (a few samples of this study predate the infection). Cell type and time point are not known. V usage is TRBV5-5 and J usage is TRBJ2-7, with D tentatively TRBD1 or TRBD2 (6 bases each). Sequenced sample: PBMCs or a T cell subset sorted from them (not recorded which). CDR3 residues: CASSLAEGGYEQYV. The CDR3, as DNA: TGTGCCAGCAGCTTGGCCGAGGGGGGCTACGAGCAGTACGTC.